This TCR beta chain was documented in a study of blood T cell repertoires in COVID-19. This clone has a handful of counts. The CDR3 spans 15 residues. Germline CDR1 is LNHDA and CDR2 is SQIVND (reference sequence). V was cut by 0 bases and J by 3 bases, with 9 bases left in between. Libraries were prepared by immunoSEQ multiplex PCR; TCRdb keeps only in-frame clonotypes and omits some of them. This table has 150,000 to 200,000 clones, roughly 85% appearing once. The V call is TRBV19, the J call TRBJ2-1; D gene ambiguous. This clonotype was sampled from a woman aged 80 or over with active or convalescent COVID-19. Sequencing was done on a sample of peripheral blood. CDR3 nucleotides: TGTGCCAGTAGTATAGATAGTCTAGGCTACAATGAGCAGTTCTTC. This codes for CASSIDSLGYNEQFF.